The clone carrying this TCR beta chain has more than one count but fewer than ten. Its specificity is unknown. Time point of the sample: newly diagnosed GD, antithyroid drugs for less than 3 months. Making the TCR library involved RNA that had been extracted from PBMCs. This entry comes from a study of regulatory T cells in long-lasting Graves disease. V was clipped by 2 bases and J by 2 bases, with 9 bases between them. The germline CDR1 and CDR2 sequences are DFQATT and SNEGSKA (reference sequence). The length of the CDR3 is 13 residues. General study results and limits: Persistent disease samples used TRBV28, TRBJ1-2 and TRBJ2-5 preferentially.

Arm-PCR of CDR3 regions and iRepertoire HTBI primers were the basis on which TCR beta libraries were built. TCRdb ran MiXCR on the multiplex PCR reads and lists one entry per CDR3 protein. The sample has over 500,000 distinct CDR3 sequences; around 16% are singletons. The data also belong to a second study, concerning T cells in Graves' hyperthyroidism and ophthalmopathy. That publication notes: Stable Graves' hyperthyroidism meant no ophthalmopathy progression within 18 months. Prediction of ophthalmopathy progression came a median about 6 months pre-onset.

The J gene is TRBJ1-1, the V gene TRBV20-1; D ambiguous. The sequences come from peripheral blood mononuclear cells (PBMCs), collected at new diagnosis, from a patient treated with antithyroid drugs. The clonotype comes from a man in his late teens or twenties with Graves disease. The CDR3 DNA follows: TGCAGTGCTAGAAGGCGACCCAACACTGAAGCTTTCTTT. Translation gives CSARRRPNTEAFF.